These T cell receptor beta chains were read from a single sample in a study of blood T cells in healthy people across ages. TCRdb passed the 5' RACE reads through MiXCR, listing each CDR3 protein once. The table records 700,000 to 1,000,000 distinct CDR3 sequences, around two fifths of them present only once. Material: blood. These TCRs come from a man between 60 and 75 years old in good health. The CDR3 runs from the conserved cysteine through the conserved F or W. The D gene is left open where the match is weak. Not every row has a clone size; where given, it reads once, few, many or a size class.

clone size	V gene	D gene	J gene	CDR3 protein	CDR3 DNA
.	TRBV7-2	.	TRBJ2-5	CASSQSSGVWETQYF	TGTGCCAGCAGCCAAAGCTCCGGGGTATGGGAGACCCAGTACTTC
few	TRBV11-2	.	TRBJ2-5	CASSLVGWEQYF	TGTGCCAGCAGCTTAGTAGGGTGGGAGCAGTACTTC
.	TRBV28	TRBD1	TRBJ1-5	CASSLGGQALNQPQHF	TGTGCCAGCAGTCTAGGGGGACAGGCCCTCAATCAGCCCCAGCATTTT
few	TRBV4-3	.	TRBJ2-1	CASSHQGGVNEQFF	TGCGCCAGCAGCCACCAGGGGGGAGTCAATGAGCAGTTCTTC
.	TRBV29-1	.	TRBJ2-3	CSVLPQAAGTQYF	TGCAGCGTTCTCCCGCAGGCGGCAGGTACGCAGTATTTT
.	TRBV19	TRBD1	TRBJ2-7	CASSITGTDYEQYF	TGTGCCAGTAGTATCACCGGGACAGACTACGAGCAGTACTTC
.	TRBV6-5	.	TRBJ2-5	CASSYSGLLGETQYF	TGTGCCAGCAGTTACTCCGGACTCCTTGGGGAGACCCAGTACTTC
few	TRBV4-1	.	TRBJ1-4	CASSQRTGTTSNEKLFF	TGCGCCAGCAGCCAGCGGACTGGGACGACTTCAAATGAAAAACTGTTTTTT
few	TRBV5-1	.	TRBJ2-7	CASSLGGRAVEVSYEQYF	TGCGCCAGCAGCTTGGGAGGCAGGGCAGTTGAAGTCTCCTACGAGCAGTACTTC
few	TRBV20-1	TRBD1	TRBJ1-6	CSAQGANSPLHF	TGCAGTGCTCAGGGGGCGAATTCACCCCTCCACTTT
few	TRBV15	.	TRBJ2-1	CATSSVGGAANEQFF	TGTGCCACCAGTAGTGTAGGGGGGGCCGCCAATGAGCAGTTCTTC
.	TRBV11-1	TRBD2	TRBJ2-5	CASSRLAGGFQETQYF	TGTGCCAGCAGCCGACTAGCGGGGGGCTTCCAAGAGACCCAGTACTTC
few	TRBV2	TRBD2	TRBJ2-7	CATTANGRGEQYF	TGTGCCACTACGGCCAATGGGAGGGGAGAGCAGTACTTC
.	TRBV6-2/TRBV6-3	.	TRBJ1-1	CASTEGQGRSPNTEAFF	TGTGCCAGCACTGAGGGGCAGGGACGGTCCCCGAACACTGAAGCTTTCTTT
few	TRBV24-1	.	TRBJ1-5	CATSDPTEGNQPQHF	TGTGCCACCAGTGATCCCACCGAGGGGAATCAGCCCCAGCATTTT
.	TRBV6-5	.	TRBJ2-7	CASSYIGRRNYEQYF	TGTGCCAGCAGTTACATTGGACGGCGTAACTACGAGCAGTACTTC
.	TRBV7-2	TRBD2	TRBJ2-3	CASSSAVAGGTDTQYF	TGTGCCAGCAGCTCCGCCGTAGCGGGGGGCACAGATACGCAGTATTTT
.	TRBV20-1	.	TRBJ2-1	CSASGLYNEQFF	TGCAGTGCAAGTGGACTGTACAATGAGCAGTTCTTC
many	TRBV9	.	TRBJ2-7	CASSVRDGAYEQYF	TGTGCCAGCAGCGTCCGGGACGGAGCCTACGAGCAGTACTTC
.	TRBV18	.	TRBJ2-7	CASSPSTDEQYF	TGTGCCAGCTCACCCTCAACGGACGAGCAGTACTTC
many	TRBV20-1	.	TRBJ2-5	CSAREGQETQYF	TGCAGTGCTAGAGAGGGGCAAGAGACCCAGTACTTC
.	TRBV28	TRBD1	TRBJ2-1	CASSLSPGQAGFF	TGTGCCAGCAGTTTATCCCCCGGACAGGCGGGGTTCTTC
.	TRBV6-1	TRBD2	TRBJ2-1	CASGELGLAVSNNEQFF	TGTGCCAGCGGTGAACTGGGACTAGCTGTATCGAACAATGAGCAGTTCTTC
few	TRBV20-1	.	TRBJ2-7	CSARPNLSYEQYF	TGCAGTGCTAGACCAAACCTCTCCTACGAGCAGTACTTC
.	TRBV9	.	TRBJ2-2	CASSSGPSDTGELFF	TGTGCCAGCAGCTCCGGTCCTTCGGACACCGGGGAGCTGTTTTTT
.	TRBV4-1	TRBD2	TRBJ2-3	CARSQDCTWRGSTDTQYF	TGCGCCAGAAGCCAAGATTGTACCTGGCGGGGGAGCACAGATACGCAGTATTTT
few	TRBV7-9	.	TRBJ1-2	CASSRGTEPNYGYTF	TGTGCCAGCAGCCGGGGGACGGAACCCAACTATGGCTACACCTTC
.	TRBV9	TRBD2	TRBJ2-1	CASSVSGVYNEQFF	TGTGCCAGCAGCGTTAGCGGGGTCTACAATGAGCAGTTCTTC
.	TRBV11-1	.	TRBJ2-7	CASSLGVTSWAGEQYF	TGTGCCAGCAGCTTAGGCGTGACATCGTGGGCCGGCGAGCAGTACTTC
.	TRBV5-1	.	TRBJ1-5	CASSLVPTDNSNQPQHF	TGCGCCAGCAGCTTGGTCCCCACCGACAATTCCAATCAGCCCCAGCATTTT
few	TRBV7-9	.	TRBJ2-6	CASSRRGSGANVLTF	TGTGCCAGCAGCCGACGGGGCTCTGGGGCCAACGTCCTGACTTTC